A single sample gave rise to the 8 T cell receptor beta chains below, sequenced in a study of blood T cell repertoires in COVID-19. The protocol was immunoSEQ multiplex PCR, while the TCRdb copy is restricted to in-frame clones and leaves out a portion. The table has roughly 300,000 clones, 85% to 90% seen once. The sample consisted of PBMCs or T cells enriched from blood (not recorded which). The receptors were sampled from a woman aged 18-29 years who had recovered from COVID-19.

This sequence joins TRBV9 and TRBJ1-4; possibly TRBD1 for D (5 bases). Trimming took 2 bases from V and 3 from J, leaving 8 bases between them. Germline assignment: CDR1 SGDLS and CDR2 YYNGEE. The CDR3 loop spans 14 amino acids. The CDR3 DNA is TGTGCCAGCAGCGTTGGGACTTCTAATGAAAAACTGTTTTTT. It specifies CASSVGTSNEKLFF.

The V and J genes are TRBV3-1 (or the pseudogene TRBV3-2) and TRBJ1-2; D is perhaps TRBD1 (5 bases). The germline V gene encodes CDR1 LGHDT and CDR2 YNNKEL (reference sequence). V lost 0 bases, J lost 4 bases, and 12 bases lay in between. CDR3 size: 15 residues. CDR3 sequence: CASSQDRAQGYGYTF. The DNA of the CDR3 is TGTGCCAGCAGCCAAGACAGGGCCCAGGGCTATGGCTACACCTTC.

The V call is TRBV9, the J call TRBJ1-3; TRBD1 might be the D (6 bases). The CDR3 is 14 residues long. Trimming took off 3 bases at V and 6 bases at J, with 13 bases between the two ends. Germline assignment: CDR1 SGDLS and CDR2 YYNGEE. The CDR3 spells CASSATGTPNTIYF. The CDR3 DNA sequence: TGTGCCAGCAGCGCCACCGGGACACCAAACACCATATATTTT.

V gene TRBV13 combines with J gene TRBJ2-3, with 10 bases identical to TRBD2. The germline CDR1 and CDR2 sequences are PRHDT and FYEKMQ (reference sequence). The J segment lost 4 bases and the V segment lost 5 bases, leaving 9 bases of the junction unmatched. The CDR3 spans 16 residues. Here the CDR3 DNA reads TGTGCCAGCAGCCATGTAGCGGGGGGATCGGCAGATACGCAGTATTTT. Translation: CASSHVAGGSADTQYF.

This chain joins TRBV18 and TRBJ2-5; tentatively, D is TRBD1 (5 bases). CDR3 length equals 14 residues. Germline V gene sequence: CDR1 KGHSH, CDR2 LQKENI. V lost 0 bases, J lost 5 bases, and 10 bases lay in between. CDR3 loop: CASSPPPKGETQYF. The CDR3 DNA is TGTGCCAGCTCACCACCCCCAAAGGGGGAGACCCAGTACTTC.

J is TRBJ2-5 and V is TRBV2, with TRBD1 matching over 8 bases. The CDR3 loop spans 14 amino acids. V gave up 4 bases and J gave up 1 base; unmatched junction bases: 2. Germline-derived CDR1 and CDR2 are SNHLY and FYNNEI. The chain's CDR3 is CASSGDRSQETQYF. The CDR3 DNA follows: TGTGCCAGCAGTGGGGACAGGAGCCAAGAGACCCAGTACTTC.

In regard to this clone: The junction shows a germline mismatch at one end, possibly a read error. V usage is TRBV5-5 and J usage is TRBJ2-7, with 11 bases fitting TRBD1. CDR3 length: 11 amino acids. CDR1 and CDR2 from the germline V gene are SGHKS and YYEKEE (reference sequence). The CDR3 loop is CASSGPGQGDF. CDR3 DNA sequence: TGTGCCAGCAGCGGACCGGGACAGGGGGACTTC.

The rearrangement uses TRBV30 and TRBJ1-2; no clear D. V was clipped by 2 bases and J by 4 bases, with 8 bases between them. Germline loops: CDR1 GTSNPN, CDR2 SVGIG (reference sequence). There are 12 residues in the CDR3. CDR3 coding DNA: TGTGCCTGGAGTCCGGGGTTCTATGGCTACACCTTC. Its protein product is CAWSPGFYGYTF.